Listed below are T cell receptor beta chains from one sample, sequenced in a study of cytomegalovirus exposure and HLA in healthy donors. Profiled with immunoSEQ multiplex PCR; TCRdb holds only in-frame clones, not every one. Among roughly 100,000 clones, about 16% were seen once, and the ten largest hold around 0.83%. The sequenced sample was PBMCs. Receptors were obtained from a female donor in good health and CMV-seronegative. Each CDR3 is given with its conserved first and last residue. The D gene is left open where the match is weak. Where a row states a size, it is once, few, many or the class of an expanded clone; other rows omit it.

V: TRBV4-3
J: TRBJ2-1
D: TRBD2
size: few
CDR3: CASSPGTSPQNEQFF
DNA: TGCGCCAGCAGCCCCGGGACTAGCCCACAAAATGAGCAGTTCTTC

V: TRBV7-2
J: TRBJ2-6
D: TRBD2
size: few
CDR3: CASSLWGLPSGANVLTF
DNA: TGTGCCAGCAGCTTATGGGGACTACCCTCTGGGGCCAACGTCCTGACTTTC

V: TRBV5-1
J: TRBJ2-3
D: .
size: few
CDR3: CASSLDSTDTQYF
DNA: TGCGCCAGCAGTCTAGACAGCACAGATACGCAGTATTTT

V: TRBV5-6
J: TRBJ2-1
D: .
size: .
CDR3: CASSLDRGGYNEQFF
DNA: TGTGCCAGCAGCTTGGACAGGGGAGGCTACAATGAGCAGTTCTTC

V: TRBV2
J: TRBJ2-1
D: TRBD2
size: few
CDR3: CASRTRLATSYNEQFF
DNA: TGTGCCAGCAGGACCCGACTAGCGACGTCGTACAATGAGCAGTTCTTC

V: TRBV5-1
J: TRBJ2-1
D: TRBD2
size: once
CDR3: CASSLSLAGVSSYNEQFF
DNA: TGCGCCAGCAGCTTGAGCCTAGCGGGAGTCAGCTCCTACAATGAGCAGTTCTTC

V: TRBV29-1
J: TRBJ1-2
D: .
size: .
CDR3: CSVEDVNRADGYTF
DNA: TGCAGCGTTGAAGATGTGAACAGGGCCGATGGCTACACCTTC

V: TRBV14
J: TRBJ1-6
D: TRBD1
size: few
CDR3: CASSQVSGGTNSPLHF
DNA: TGTGCCAGCAGCCAAGTGTCAGGGGGGACGAATTCACCCCTCCACTTT

V: TRBV19
J: TRBJ1-5
D: .
size: .
CDR3: CASSMEGTQPQHF
DNA: TGTGCCAGTAGTATGGAGGGGACCCAGCCCCAGCATTTT

V: TRBV28
J: TRBJ1-3
D: .
size: .
CDR3: CASRRDLSGNTIYF
DNA: TGTGCCAGCAGGCGGGACCTCTCTGGAAACACCATATATTTT

V: TRBV13
J: TRBJ2-1
D: TRBD1
size: few
CDR3: CASSPAGTGMYNEQFF
DNA: TGTGCCAGCAGCCCCGCCGGGACAGGGATGTACAATGAGCAGTTCTTC

V: TRBV4-1
J: TRBJ2-5
D: .
size: .
CDR3: CASSQDGGTVEGAQYF
DNA: TGCGCCAGCAGCCAAGATGGGGGGACAGTTGAAGGGGCCCAGTACTTC

V: TRBV7-8
J: TRBJ2-2
D: .
size: few
CDR3: CASSPGPTGELFF
DNA: TGTGCCAGCAGCCCAGGCCCAACCGGGGAGCTGTTTTTT

V: TRBV5-4
J: TRBJ2-7
D: TRBD2
size: .
CDR3: CASSSKLAGSGYYEQYF
DNA: TGTGCCAGCAGCTCGAAACTAGCGGGGTCCGGATACTACGAGCAGTACTTC

V: TRBV4-3
J: TRBJ2-2
D: .
size: .
CDR3: CASSQAQVLPGGELFF
DNA: TGCGCCAGCAGCCAAGCGCAGGTGCTGCCTGGCGGGGAGCTGTTTTTT

V: TRBV5-4
J: TRBJ1-2
D: TRBD1
size: .
CDR3: CASSRQGKDYGYTF
DNA: TGTGCCAGCAGCCGACAGGGAAAGGACTATGGCTACACCTTC

V: TRBV6-1
J: TRBJ1-1
D: TRBD1
size: few
CDR3: CASSEAVRGTEAFF
DNA: TGTGCCAGCAGTGAAGCGGTCAGGGGGACTGAAGCTTTCTTT

V: TRBV7-2
J: TRBJ2-7
D: .
size: few
CDR3: CASSSDGRAYEQYF
DNA: TGTGCCAGCAGCTCGGACGGGAGAGCCTACGAGCAGTACTTC

V: TRBV6-5
J: TRBJ2-3
D: .
size: few
CDR3: CASSSDGRGSTDTQYF
DNA: TGTGCCAGCAGTTCGGACGGGAGAGGGAGCACAGATACGCAGTATTTT

V: TRBV5-1
J: TRBJ2-7
D: TRBD2
size: few
CDR3: CASSEWTSGRGEQYF
DNA: TGCGCCAGCAGCGAATGGACTAGCGGGAGAGGCGAGCAGTACTTC

V: TRBV18
J: TRBJ2-2
D: TRBD1
size: .
CDR3: CASSHGTGDETGELFF
DNA: TGTGCCAGCTCACACGGGACAGGTGATGAAACCGGGGAGCTGTTTTTT

V: TRBV5-6
J: TRBJ2-5
D: TRBD2
size: few
CDR3: CASNQLAGSGQETQYF
DNA: TGTGCCAGCAACCAACTAGCGGGATCGGGCCAAGAGACCCAGTACTTC

V: TRBV15
J: TRBJ1-5
D: .
size: few
CDR3: CATSSSPRVSNQPQHF
DNA: TGTGCCACCAGCAGTAGTCCCCGGGTCAGCAATCAGCCCCAGCATTTT

V: TRBV9
J: TRBJ1-3
D: TRBD1
size: .
CDR3: CASSVGGGASGNTIYF
DNA: TGTGCCAGCAGCGTAGGAGGGGGCGCCTCTGGAAACACCATATATTTT

V: TRBV28
J: TRBJ2-5
D: .
size: few
CDR3: CASSLSGPRGKTQYF
DNA: TGTGCCAGCAGTTTGAGCGGCCCCCGCGGGAAGACCCAGTACTTC

V: TRBV6-6
J: TRBJ2-5
D: TRBD2
size: few
CDR3: CASSYLAGEGGETQYF
DNA: TGTGCCAGCAGTTACCTAGCGGGAGAGGGGGGGGAGACCCAGTACTTC

V: TRBV5-1
J: TRBJ2-7
D: .
size: .
CDR3: CASSLDRGSSSYEQYF
DNA: TGCGCCAGCAGCTTGGATCGGGGGTCTAGCTCCTACGAGCAGTACTTC

V: TRBV7-9
J: TRBJ1-1
D: .
size: few
CDR3: CASSRGGYSTEAFF
DNA: TGTGCCAGCAGCCGCGGGGGTTATAGCACTGAAGCTTTCTTT

V: TRBV7-9
J: TRBJ2-7
D: TRBD2
size: .
CDR3: CASSLGLAGGLVEQYF
DNA: TGTGCCAGCAGTTTAGGACTAGCGGGGGGGCTTGTCGAGCAGTACTTC

V: TRBV18
J: TRBJ1-3
D: .
size: few
CDR3: CASSPPSGSGNTIYF
DNA: TGTGCCAGCTCACCACCGTCGGGGTCCGGAAACACCATATATTTT